The sequence of this TCR beta chain was determined in a study of shared clonotypes between healthy human individuals. Selected positively for CCR7 and CD45RO-negative, naive CD8 cells excluded terminally differentiated effector memory CD45RA+ cells. The authors ran the assay at deep level. Sequencing used immunoSEQ multiplex PCR; TCRdb keeps in-frame clones, though not all of them. In the table there are about 2 million clones, about 95% of which are singletons. This CDR3 is 14 amino acids long. Germline CDR1 reads MNHEY; CDR2 reads SVGAGI. Trimming shortened V by 8 bases and J by 5 bases, and 19 bases separated the two germline ends.

The specimen was naive CD8+ T cells sorted from blood. The V gene is TRBV6-5, the J gene TRBJ2-7, with D possibly being TRBD1 (5 bases). The clonotype comes from a man in his late teens or twenties in good health. As DNA, the CDR3 is TGTGCCAGCGCCTCGGTCCTTAGGGGCGACGAGCAGTACTTC. As protein: CASASVLRGDEQYF.